This entry features one T cell receptor beta chain sequence. One end of the junction fails to match germline, which may point to a read error. These data are taken from a study of blood T cell repertoires in COVID-19. CDR1 SGHRS and CDR2 YFSETQ come from the germline V gene. The CDR3 loop spans 18 amino acids. All enrollees were roughly 18 to 89 years old and from approximately 24 US areas. Only in-frame clones appear in the TCRdb table, and some are missing; sequencing was by immunoSEQ multiplex PCR. The repertoire consists of a few hundred thousand clones, with around 80% occurring once and the leading ten covering roughly 4%.

The sample was PBMCs or T cells enriched from blood (not recorded which). The clonotype was recovered from a man aged 25-45 years with acute COVID-19. This rearrangement joins TRBV5-1 to TRBJ1-6; 11 nucleotides match TRBD1. CDR3 protein: CASRPGTGGRTYNSPLHF. As DNA, the CDR3 is TGTGCCAGCAGACCCGGGACAGGGGGTAGGACCTATAATTCACCCCTCCACTTT.